Listed below are T cell receptor beta chains from one sample, sequenced in a study of OX40 agonist ivuxolimab in advanced cancers. Data came from immunoSEQ multiplex PCR; TCRdb stores just in-frame clones and leaves some out. The sample holds around 97,000 clones, less than 85% seen once. The sequences come from CD4+ or CD8+ T cells sorted from blood, collected in a trial of the OX40 agonist ivuxolimab. The receptors shown here come from an adult with an advanced solid tumor such as melanoma, head and neck, liver or kidney cancer. Both conserved end residues are part of each CDR3. D genes are given only for firm matches. For some rows the clone size is stated as once, few or many, or as a class when expanded; others skip it.

TRBV12-5	-	-	TRBJ2-5	TGTGCTAGTGGTTTGCCCAAAGAGACCCAGTACTTC	CASGLPKETQYF
TRBV7-8	-	-	TRBJ2-1	TGTGCCAGCATGGGCACGGGACTTTACAATGAGCAGTTCTTC	CASMGTGLYNEQFF
TRBV6-6	TRBD1	-	TRBJ1-1	TGTGCCAGCAGTTACTCGACAGGGTATGAAGCTTTCTTT	CASSYSTGYEAFF
TRBV11-2	-	-	TRBJ2-2	TGTGCCAGCAGCTTGTACAGCGCGTACCCCGGGGAGCTGTTTTTT	CASSLYSAYPGELFF
TRBV27	-	-	TRBJ2-5	TGTGCCAGCAGTTTATTACGTAGCGCTCAAGAGACCCAGTACTTC	CASSLLRSAQETQYF
TRBV14	-	-	TRBJ2-1	TGTGCCAGCAGCAGGACTCTCAATGAGCAGTTCTTC	CASSRTLNEQFF
TRBV19	-	-	TRBJ1-4	TGTGCCAGTAGCAAGGGCGGCTATAATGAAAAACTGTTTTTT	CASSKGGYNEKLFF
TRBV5-8	-	-	TRBJ1-6	TGTGCCAGCAGCTTGGTCGACAATTCACCCCTCCACTTT	CASSLVDNSPLHF
TRBV5-1	TRBD1	-	TRBJ1-1	TGCGCCAGCAACGAGATCACCGGGACAGGGGTGATCACTGAAGCTTTCTTT	CASNEITGTGVITEAFF
TRBV11-3	TRBD1	few	TRBJ1-3	TGTGCCAGCAGCCCAGGACAGGGACCTGGAAACACCATATATTTT	CASSPGQGPGNTIYF
TRBV30	-	-	TRBJ1-6	TGTGCCTGGAGTAGAAGGCAGGAGCGGAGCTCCTATAATTCACCCCTCCACTTT	CAWSRRQERSSYNSPLHF
TRBV2	TRBD1	-	TRBJ2-7	TGTGCCAGCAGTGAGGGATGGACAGGGATACACGAGCAGTACTTC	CASSEGWTGIHEQYF
TRBV11-1	-	-	TRBJ2-7	TGTGCCAGCGCCTTACTAGCCCGCGAGCAGTACTTC	CASALLAREQYF
TRBV5-1	-	-	TRBJ2-3	TGCGCCAGCAGCGCATCCACAGATACGCAGTATTTT	CASSASTDTQYF
TRBV7-9	-	once	TRBJ2-2	TGTGCCAGCAGCCCCGGGACTGGAGACACCGGGGAGCTGTTTTTT	CASSPGTGDTGELFF
TRBV5-1	TRBD1	-	TRBJ1-1	TGCGCCAGCAGCTCTGGACAGGCTGTGAACACTGAAGCTTTCTTT	CASSSGQAVNTEAFF
TRBV25-1	TRBD1	-	TRBJ2-7	TGTGCCAGCAGTCTCCGACAGGGGGTATACGAGCAGTACTTC	CASSLRQGVYEQYF